Following are 29 T cell receptor beta chains from one sample sequenced in a study of CD8+CD57+ T cells in acquired aplastic anemia. Sequenced patients had shown CD8+CD57+ cell expansion by flow cytometry. The TCR beta profiling, which covered VDJ combination and CDR3 sequence, was carried out using genomic DNA as the template. TCRdb recomputed calls from the reads with MiXCR, one row per CDR3 protein. The profile shows about 180,000 distinct CDR3 sequences, roughly 50% of them singletons. Sequenced sample: sorted CD4+, CD8+, or CD8+CD57+ T cells (not recorded which) from PBMCs. The source is a human donor with aplastic anemia.

V gene TRBV9 combines with J gene TRBJ2-5; 9 nucleotides align to TRBD2. The length of the CDR3 is 16 residues. J was trimmed by 4 bases and V by 0 bases; bases with no gene match: 7. The germline V gene has CDR1 SGDLS and CDR2 YYNGEE. The CDR3 protein is CASSVEGTSSGETQYF. For the CDR3, the DNA is TGTGCCAGCAGCGTAGAAGGGACTAGCTCCGGAGAGACCCAGTACTTC.

For this clonotype: A much more abundant neighbour one base away suggests this may be a read error. The chain is built from TRBV4-1 and TRBJ2-7, with 8 bases lining up with TRBD2. J lost 7 bases, V lost 0 bases, and 11 bases had no gene match. The V gene's germline CDR1 is MGHRA and CDR2 YSYEKL. The CDR3 runs to 16 residues. In DNA, the CDR3 is TGCGCCAGCAGCCAAGATCTGGCGGGGGGCGTCCGGGAGCAGTACTTC. Residues: CASSQDLAGGVREQYF.

This clonotype was seen a few times. The rearrangement uses TRBV24-1 and TRBJ2-7, with 8 positions matching TRBD1. This CDR3 contains 15 residues. Unmatched junction bases numbered 4, after V lost 2 bases and J lost 2 bases. Germline-derived CDR1 and CDR2 are KGHDR and SFDVKD. CDR3 amino acids: CATSDWTGSTYEQYF. The DNA for the CDR3 is TGTGCCACCAGTGATTGGACAGGGTCCACCTACGAGCAGTACTTC.

This clonotype was counted many times. The chain combines TRBV2 with TRBJ1-1; weak D call: TRBD1 (6 bases). This CDR3 comprises 14 residues. The V end was cut by 6 bases, the J end by 2 bases, with 13 bases between. Germline CDR1 SNHLY, CDR2 FYNNEI. The CDR3: CASSYGQSNTEAFF. In DNA form, the CDR3 reads TGTGCCAGCAGCTATGGACAGTCAAACACTGAAGCTTTCTTT.

This clonotype was seen ten or more times. The genes are TRBV5-6 and TRBJ2-1; 8 bases are shared with TRBD1. The V segment lost 3 bases and the J segment 1 base; nucleotides outside the gene matches: 6. CDR3 length: 16 amino acids. CDR1 and CDR2 (germline): SGHDT, YYEEEE. The CDR3 bases are TGTGCCAGCAGCTACGACAGGGGAGAGTCCTACAATGAGCAGTTCTTC. It is translated as CASSYDRGESYNEQFF.

V and J are TRBV20-1 and TRBJ2-3, with TRBD2 matching 11 bases. Germline CDR1 reads DFQATT; CDR2 reads SNEGSKA (reference sequence). The V gene end was trimmed by 2 bases and the J gene end by 5 bases; junction bases not matched to a gene: 6. CDR3 length: 15 residues. The CDR3 sequence: CSARSLTSGEDTQYF. For the CDR3, the DNA is TGCAGTGCTAGATCCCTGACTAGCGGGGAAGATACGCAGTATTTT.

V gene TRBV7-9 combines with J gene TRBJ2-1; perhaps TRBD2 as D (6 bases). CDR1 is SEHNR and CDR2 is FQNEAQ in the germline V gene (reference sequence). The ends were cut back, 6 bases at V and 6 bases at J, with 12 bases in the middle. The CDR3 sequence is 13 residues long. The CDR3 sequence: CASSPRSGNEQFF. DNA for the CDR3: TGTGCCAGCAGTCCTCGTAGCGGCAATGAGCAGTTCTTC. Variable domain in full (rest from reference TRBV7-9 and TRBJ2-1): DTGVSQNPRHKITKRGQNVTFRCDPISEHNRLYWYRQTLGQGPEFLTYFQNEAQLEKSRLLSDRFSAERPKGSFSTLEIQRTEQGDSAMYLCASSPRSGNEQFFGPGTRLTVL.

This clonotype was picked up many times. The J gene is TRBJ2-7, the V gene TRBV20-1; TRBD2 matches at 14 bases. CDR1 DFQATT and CDR2 SNEGSKA come from the germline V gene (reference sequence). V shed 6 bases, J shed 4 bases, and the junction held 2 bases outside the gene matches. This CDR3 comprises 13 residues. The CDR3 protein is CSARTSGGYEQYF. CDR3 nucleotide sequence: TGCAGTGCAAGGACTAGCGGGGGGTACGAGCAGTACTTC.

This clonotype was counted once. The chain links TRBV5-4 to TRBJ2-7, with 8 bases matching TRBD1. CDR1 and CDR2 (germline): SGHNT, YYREEE (reference sequence). Unmatched junction bases numbered 5, after V lost 4 bases and J lost 5 bases. This CDR3 is 13 amino acids long. The CDR3 sequence is CASSPDRGNEQYF. The DNA of the CDR3 is TGTGCCAGCAGCCCTGACAGGGGTAACGAGCAGTACTTC.

This clonotype was found many times. The chain is built from TRBV12-3 or TRBV12-4 and TRBJ1-1, with D maybe TRBD1 (5 bases). The V and J ends lost 5 bases and 5 bases respectively, with 18 bases between them. The CDR3 has 15 residues. The CDR3 loop is CASSRMGLGQTEAFF. The CDR3 region has the DNA TGTGCCAGCAGTCGTATGGGGTTAGGACAAACTGAAGCTTTCTTT.

The table lists this clonotype with a few counts. The J gene is TRBJ1-3, the V gene TRBV6-1; D uncertain. Trimming took 5 bases from V and 0 from J, leaving 11 bases between them. Germline V gives CDR1 MNHNS, CDR2 SASEGT. The length of the CDR3 is 15 residues. CDR3 nucleotide sequence: TGTGCCAGCAGTCGACACTTGAGCTCTGGAAACACCATATATTTT. The encoded protein is CASSRHLSSGNTIYF.

The chain couples TRBV10-3 to TRBJ1-1, with D tentatively TRBD1 (5 bases). This CDR3 is built from 14 residues. V lost 8 bases, J lost 1 base, and 14 bases lay in between. Germline CDR1 and CDR2: ENHRY and SYGVKD. The CDR3 protein is CAIWGRDGNTEAFF. In DNA, the CDR3 is TGTGCCATCTGGGGTCGGGACGGGAACACTGAAGCTTTCTTT.

This clonotype was recorded at least ten times. This chain uses TRBV2 with TRBJ2-7; tentatively, D is TRBD1 (6 bases). Trimming pared 5 bases from V and 6 bases from J, leaving 20 bases between. CDR3 length: 15 residues. The germline V gene encodes CDR1 SNHLY and CDR2 FYNNEI. This chain's CDR3 is CASSLLTTGLREQYF. As DNA, the CDR3 is TGTGCCAGCAGTTTACTAACAACAGGGTTGCGCGAGCAGTACTTC.

The chain combines TRBV5-6 with TRBJ1-1, with D hard to call. V was shortened by 0 bases and J by 2 bases, with 5 bases between the two germline ends. Germline V CDR1 and CDR2: SGHDT, YYEEEE. CDR3 length: 13 residues. CDR3 nucleotides: TGTGCCAGCAGCTTGGTTGTTAACACTGAAGCTTTCTTT. Residues: CASSLVVNTEAFF.

This clonotype showed up many times. The chain uses TRBV5-1 and TRBJ1-6; no reliable D call. V was pared by 0 bases and J by 0 bases, with 13 bases between. CDR1 and CDR2 (germline): SGHRS, YFSETQ. The CDR3 is 18 residues long. The CDR3 bases are TGCGCCAGCAGCTTGGGTACAGCGACGAGCTCCTATAATTCACCCCTCCACTTT. Amino acid sequence: CASSLGTATSSYNSPLHF.

This clonotype has ten or more counts. The chain uses TRBV19 and TRBJ2-3, with TRBD2 matching 10 bases. With V trimmed by 4 bases and J by 2 bases, 3 bases remained unmatched. Germline V gene lookup returns CDR1 LNHDA and CDR2 SQIVND (reference sequence). The CDR3 is 15 amino acids. CDR3 protein: CASSTGLADTDTQYF. CDR3 nucleotides: TGTGCCAGTAGTACAGGACTAGCGGACACAGATACGCAGTATTTT.

This clonotype occurred many times. V usage is TRBV5-1 and J usage is TRBJ2-3; TRBD2 aligns across 11 bases. Germline CDR1 and CDR2: SGHRS and YFSETQ. Trimming took 0 bases from V and 1 from J; bases not matched to a gene: 10. The CDR3 sequence is 19 residues long. The CDR3 loop is CASSLGVSGGAGGTDTQYF. In nucleotides, the CDR3 is TGCGCCAGCAGCTTGGGTGTTAGCGGGGGGGCCGGAGGCACAGATACGCAGTATTTT.

This CDR3 reads CASSSGQGREQYF. As DNA, the CDR3 is TGCGCCAGCAGCTCGGGACAGGGGCGAGAGCAGTACTTC. This sequence joins TRBV5-1 and TRBJ2-7; 10 nucleotides match TRBD1. This CDR3 contains 13 residues. Trimming removed 3 bases from V and 7 bases from J; junction bases left unmatched: 4. In germline, CDR1 is SGHRS, CDR2 YFSETQ.

Comments on this clonotype: Since a much larger clone is just one base distant, this may be a read error. This chain connects TRBV3-1 to TRBJ2-7, with no clear D. Germline V gene sequence: CDR1 LGHDT, CDR2 YNNKEL (reference sequence). CDR3 length: 13 residues. V shed 2 bases and J shed 9 bases, with 14 bases lying between them. In DNA form, the CDR3 reads TGTGCCAGCAGCCAAATGCCGAACGTAGCGCAGTACTTC. Translation gives CASSQMPNVAQYF.

This chain links TRBV24-1 with TRBJ2-3, with 9 bases that match TRBD2. The CDR3 length is 15 residues. The V gene's germline CDR1 is KGHDR and CDR2 SFDVKD. Unmatched junction bases numbered 0, after V lost 0 bases and J lost 3 bases. The CDR3 DNA reads TGTGCCACCAGTGATTTGCTAGCGGGGACAGATACGCAGTATTTT. This encodes CATSDLLAGTDTQYF.

This clonotype appeared once. The CDR3 reads CASSQGGITEAFF. The CDR3 coding sequence is TGTGCCAGCAGCCAAGGTGGGATCACTGAAGCTTTCTTT. The V gene is TRBV14, the J gene TRBJ1-1; no reliable D call. V gave up 1 base and J gave up 4 bases, with 7 bases separating them. This CDR3 comprises 13 residues. The germline gives CDR1 SGHDN, CDR2 FVKESK.

The chain uses TRBV7-8 and TRBJ1-1; the match to TRBD1 covers 7 bases. Germline values: CDR1 SGHVS, CDR2 FQNEAQ. J lost 1 base, V lost 5 bases, and 13 bases had no gene match. CDR3 length: 17 amino acids. The DNA of the CDR3 is TGTGCCAGCAGCATTATGACAGGGAAGTTAGCGAACACTGAAGCTTTCTTT. Translated, it gives CASSIMTGKLANTEAFF.

The table lists this clonotype with a few counts. The chain couples TRBV29-1 to TRBJ2-7; D call uncertain. Germline V gives CDR1 SQVTM, CDR2 ANQGSEA. Trimming cost V 8 bases and J 7 bases, with 18 bases left between them. The CDR3 spans 12 residues. The CDR3: CSLGTSYGEQYF. CDR3 DNA sequence: TGCAGCCTCGGAACCAGTTACGGGGAGCAGTACTTC.

This clonotype was observed at least ten times. The CDR3 bases are TGTGCCAGCAGCCCTTTCCGAAGTGGGCAGTACTTC. It yields the protein CASSPFRSGQYF. The J gene is TRBJ2-7, the V gene TRBV11-2; D is unresolved. The CDR3 spans 12 residues. Trimming removed 5 bases from V and 9 bases from J, with 14 bases in between. In germline, CDR1 is SGHAT, CDR2 FQNNGV.

This sequence joins TRBV20-1 and TRBJ1-2; D remains ambiguous. CDR1 is DFQATT and CDR2 is SNEGSKA in the germline V gene (reference sequence). The V end lost 4 bases, the J end lost 2 bases, and 23 bases lay between the germline ends. This CDR3 contains 17 residues. CDR3 DNA sequence: TGCAGTGCTAAGGGATGGTGGGAGCTCTTTGGGAACTATGGCTACACCTTC. Its translation is CSAKGWWELFGNYGYTF.

The genes are TRBV2 and TRBJ1-1, with D unresolved. Per the germline V gene, CDR1 is SNHLY and CDR2 is FYNNEI. The CDR3 covers 13 residues. V lost 1 base and J lost 7, with 10 bases in between. The CDR3 sequence is CASSEVGFDEAFF. The CDR3, as DNA: TGTGCCAGCAGTGAAGTCGGGTTTGATGAAGCTTTCTTT. Using reference TRBV2 and TRBJ1-1 for the parts outside the CDR3, the full variable domain is EPEVTQTPSHQVTQMGQEVILRCVPISNHLYFYWYRQILGQKVEFLVSFYNNEISEKSEIFDDQFSVERPDGSNFTLKIRSTKLEDSAMYFCASSEVGFDEAFFGQGTRLTVV.

In regard to this clonotype: Germline and junction disagree at one end, which may indicate a read error. The chain uses TRBV6-5 and TRBJ2-7; TRBD1 matches 7 bases. Germline V lookup: CDR1 MNHEY, CDR2 SVGAGI. The CDR3 extends over 16 amino acids. Here the CDR3 reads CASSYEPPGQTDERYF. CDR3 coding DNA: TGTGCCAGCAGTTACGAGCCACCGGGACAGACTGACGAGCGGTACTTC.

The chain couples TRBV2 to TRBJ2-5; a weak D match, TRBD1 (6 bases). The J call is doubtful: the DNA matches TRBJ2-7 better. The CDR3 sequence is 15 residues long. Per the germline V gene, CDR1 is SNHLY and CDR2 is FYNNEI. In DNA, the CDR3 is TGTGCCAGCAGCAGCTTGGACAGTAGAAGCTACGAGCAGTACTTC. Translation gives CASSSLDSRSYEQYF.

There are many counts of this clonotype. V usage is TRBV20-1 and J usage is TRBJ1-3; no definite D call. The CDR3 is 13 residues long. Trimming stripped 5 bases from V and 0 bases from J, with 8 bases between. CDR1 is DFQATT, CDR2 SNEGSKA, per germline (reference sequence). CDR3 protein: CSAYESSGNTIYF. The CDR3 coding sequence is TGCAGTGCTTATGAGAGCTCTGGAAACACCATATATTTT.